These 5 T cell receptor beta chains were sequenced from one sample in a study of T cells after yellow fever vaccination. TCRdb reprocessed the 5' RACE reads via MiXCR and lists one record per CDR3 protein. Seen here are hundreds of thousands of distinct CDR3 sequences, approximately 12% observed once, and the top ten hold around 15%. Sequencing used PBMCs, obtained on the day of the yellow fever booster vaccination. The receptors originated from a man younger than 40 who received the YFV17D yellow fever vaccine.

This chain uses TRBV20-1 with TRBJ2-1, with D unresolved. The CDR3 has 11 amino acids. CDR1 and CDR2 from the germline V gene are DFQATT and SNEGSKA (reference sequence). The V and J ends lost 2 bases and 8 bases respectively, with 7 bases between them. The CDR3 nucleotides are TGCAGTGCTAGACTAAGCCATGAGCAGTTCTTC. Protein sequence: CSARLSHEQFF.

This chain uses TRBV30 with TRBJ1-2; 9 positions match TRBD1. The CDR3 covers 16 residues. The trim removed 4 bases at V and 8 bases at J, leaving 17 bases unmatched. Germline values: CDR1 GTSNPN, CDR2 SVGIG (reference sequence). The CDR3 is CAWNSPGQGFFEGYTF. The CDR3, as DNA: TGTGCCTGGAATTCACCGGGACAGGGTTTTTTCGAAGGCTACACCTTC.

This clonotype showed up just a few times. This sequence joins TRBV4-3 and TRBJ2-7; TRBD2 is a possible D gene (6 bases). This CDR3 has 16 residues. Per the germline V gene, CDR1 is LGHNA and CDR2 is YSLEER. Trimming took off 0 bases at V and 0 bases at J, with 12 bases between the two ends. CDR3 loop: CASSQDLAARSYEQYF. The CDR3 DNA reads TGCGCCAGCAGCCAAGACTTAGCGGCTCGCTCCTACGAGCAGTACTTC.

This clonotype occurred a few times. The J gene is TRBJ2-1, the V gene TRBV6-5, with 10 nucleotides matching TRBD2. The CDR3 is 16 amino acids. CDR1 and CDR2 (germline): MNHEY, SVGAGI. V gave up 5 bases and J gave up 4 bases; unmatched junction bases: 8. CDR3 bases: TGTGCCAGCAGTCCCCCAGCGGGAGGGCGGTACAATGAGCAGTTCTTC. It specifies CASSPPAGGRYNEQFF.

This chain joins TRBV6-2 or TRBV6-3 and TRBJ2-1; tentatively, D is TRBD2 (6 bases). Deletions cut 6 bases from V and 10 bases from J, with 13 bases between. Per germline, CDR1 MNHEY and CDR2 SVGEGT. The CDR3 extends over 12 amino acids. The DNA for the CDR3 is TGTGCCAGCAGCCGAGCGGGTTACGAGCAGTTCTTC. Translation: CASSRAGYEQFF.